One sample yielded the 10 T cell receptor beta chains listed below, sequenced in a study of OX40 agonist ivuxolimab in advanced cancers. Data came from immunoSEQ multiplex PCR; TCRdb stores just in-frame clones and leaves some out. The data hold about 79,000 clones, with more than 85% observed a single time. This specimen was CD4+ or CD8+ T cells sorted from blood, taken in a trial of the OX40 agonist ivuxolimab. The receptors were gathered from an adult with an advanced solid tumor such as melanoma, head and neck, liver or kidney cancer.

V usage is TRBV19 and J usage is TRBJ1-4; maybe TRBD1 (5 bases). Germline V lookup: CDR1 LNHDA, CDR2 SQIVND (reference sequence). The CDR3 length is 15 residues. V was pared by 6 bases and J by 3 bases, with 14 bases between. In DNA form, the CDR3 reads TGTGCCAGTAGGAGGGGCGAGGGAGCTAATGAAAAACTGTTTTTT. Amino acids: CASRRGEGANEKLFF.

The chain employs TRBV19 and TRBJ1-4; 7 nucleotides align to TRBD1. CDR3 size: 15 residues. V was pared by 5 bases and J by 7 bases, with 10 bases of the junction left unmatched. CDR1 LNHDA and CDR2 SQIVND come from the germline V gene (reference sequence). The CDR3 protein is CASSDRGRGGEKLFF. The CDR3 DNA reads TGTGCCAGTAGTGACCGCGGCAGGGGGGGTGAAAAACTGTTTTTT. The whole variable domain, remainder taken from reference TRBV19 and TRBJ1-4, is DGGITQSPKYLFRKEGQNVTLSCEQNLNHDAMYWYRQDPGQGLRLIYYSQIVNDFQKGDIAEGYSVSREKKESFPLTVTSAQKNPTAFYLCASSDRGRGGEKLFFGSGTQLSVL.

The J gene is TRBJ2-1, the V gene TRBV5-1; D unresolved. The CDR3 covers 15 residues. The germline V gene has CDR1 SGHRS and CDR2 YFSETQ. V lost 0 bases and J 4 bases, leaving 11 bases between the germline ends. CDR3 protein: CASSLDLVRYNEQFF. CDR3 DNA sequence: TGCGCCAGCAGCTTGGACCTAGTTCGGTACAATGAGCAGTTCTTC.

The genes are TRBV7-6 and TRBJ2-1, with D possibly matching TRBD2 (6 bases). The V gene lost 4 bases and the J gene lost 6 bases, with 16 bases spanning the gap. CDR1 is SGHVS, CDR2 FNYEAQ, per germline. The CDR3 totals 15 residues. The CDR3: CASSSGLLLVNEQFF. In DNA form, the CDR3 reads TGTGCCAGCAGCTCGGGACTCCTACTCGTCAATGAGCAGTTCTTC.

The count of this clone is one. The genes are TRBV2 and TRBJ1-1; unclear D gene. The germline V gene encodes CDR1 SNHLY and CDR2 FYNNEI. The CDR3 is 13 residues long. Trimming shortened V by 7 bases and J by 5 bases, and 14 bases separated the two germline ends. CDR3 amino acids: CASIEGWYTEAFF. The CDR3 DNA reads TGTGCCAGCATTGAGGGATGGTATACTGAAGCTTTCTTT.

The rearrangement links TRBV2 to TRBJ1-1; possible D gene TRBD1, 5 bases. This CDR3 is 14 amino acids long. Per germline, CDR1 SNHLY and CDR2 FYNNEI. Trimming took off 5 bases at V and 1 base at J, with 11 bases between the two ends. CDR3 protein: CASSPGLQNTEAFF. Here the CDR3 DNA reads TGTGCCAGCAGTCCGGGGCTTCAGAACACTGAAGCTTTCTTT.

The J gene is TRBJ1-5, the V gene TRBV7-2; the match to TRBD1 covers 9 bases. This CDR3 contains 14 residues. V shed 5 bases, J shed 4 bases, and the junction held 3 bases outside the gene matches. The germline V gene encodes CDR1 SGHTA and CDR2 FQGNSA. CDR3 coding DNA: TGTGCCAGCAGCCGGGACAGGGTGAATCAGCCCCAGCATTTT. As protein: CASSRDRVNQPQHF.

This clone was counted between two and nine times. The chain combines TRBV5-1 with TRBJ1-1; D is unresolved. CDR3 size: 14 residues. V was shortened by 1 base and J by 1 base, with 8 bases between the two germline ends. Germline loops: CDR1 SGHRS, CDR2 YFSETQ. The CDR3 reads CASSLLTQNTEAFF. CDR3 nucleotide sequence: TGCGCCAGCAGCTTGTTGACACAGAACACTGAAGCTTTCTTT.

CDR3 nucleotides: TGTGCCAGCACCAGAGACGGCAGCTCCTACAATGAGCAGTTCTTC. It encodes CASTRDGSSYNEQFF. V is TRBV9 and J is TRBJ2-1; D is unclear. CDR3 size: 15 residues. The germline V gene has CDR1 SGDLS and CDR2 YYNGEE. V lost 6 bases to trimming and J lost 0 bases, with 13 bases between them.

This chain uses TRBV7-3 with TRBJ1-1; D gene unclear. The germline V gene encodes CDR1 SGHTA and CDR2 FQGTGA. V was cut by 2 bases and J by 4 bases, with 11 bases left in between. This CDR3 spans 14 amino acids. CDR3 amino acids: CASSLESASTEAFF. The CDR3 DNA reads as TGTGCCAGCAGCTTAGAGTCTGCGAGCACTGAAGCTTTCTTT.